A single TCR beta chain is shown here with its context. Its target antigen remains unknown. Qualities for individual bases were not recorded, and no much larger clone is one base off. The record originates from a study of T cell responses to AZD1222 COVID-19 vaccine (dated by TCRdb to 2020 to 2022). Background on the whole study: A total of 230 or so trial participants underwent TCR sequencing, of whom some 210 received two doses of AZD1222 and around 25 received two doses of the MenACWY control vaccine. Trial participants were enrolled by age into subgroups of 18-55, 56-69 and 70-plus years, and about 150, 27 and 61 TCR-sequenced participants, respectively, were included in these subgroups.

The investigation overall reported the following: In the small 56-69-year group, the increase in depth fell short of significance, most likely because of low power. Participants were mostly white British, with more females than males. The authors suggested clonal diversity may have been underestimated. A significant rise in spike-specific TCR breadth and depth was observed after two AZD1222 doses relative to day 0 and relative to MenACWY recipients. Epitopes outside the regions mutated in the B.1.351 and B.1.1.7 variants were reportedly recognized by nearly half of the unique spike-specific TCRs. The whole spike protein was spanned by vaccine-associated CD4 TCRs, and dominant responses were seen in regions 160-218 and 743-854. Conclusions about previously exposed vaccinees were limited because only a handful of AZD1222 recipients were SARS-CoV-2 seropositive at baseline. Because no day 14 peak-response samples were available, the repertoires could be characterized only after the peak T cell response.

The CDR3 regions of human TCRbeta chains were analyzed by immunosequencing. The study's own analysis went as follows. TCRs in the repertoires were matched against a reference library of SARS-CoV-2-specific TCRs that had been generated with the MIRA antigen-specificity platform. Breadth meant the fraction of unique TCRs that were SARS-CoV-2-associated, whereas depth meant the fraction of total T cells that were SARS-CoV-2-associated. Using the MIRA data, each spike-specific TCR was assigned both to the spike region to which the TCR was reactive and to a CD4 or CD8 class. Log10-transformed breadth and depth values were compared by one-way ANOVA with Sidak's multiple comparisons tests. TCRdb provides this immuneACCESS table in a form limited to in-frame rearrangements. Some clones are lacking; in checked studies, under half of them reflect an unresolved V gene, and why the rest are absent is not known. V and J calls plus clone size are reproduced from that table; the DNA served to infer D and trimming. A total of about 140,000 clones appear in this sample, around 92% of them only once. Clones ranked in the top ten supply around 3.5% of the sample.

The intended sense of this specimen's time point label: about 28 days (+/-7) after the second vaccine dose. Because spike-specific TCR depth and breadth did not differ between the two schedules, AZD1222 recipients who got a second dose at roughly 4 weeks were pooled with those who got a second dose at roughly 12 weeks. Vaccinee samples were obtained from the UK trials COV001 and COV002, which included a single-blind randomized controlled phase 2/3 trial of AZD1222 (ChAdOx1 nCoV-19) in healthy adults. Trial participant PBMC samples were collected at day 0 and day 28 after the second dose for TCRbeta chain sequencing. There are 12 amino acids in the CDR3, from cysteine to phenylalanine inclusive. Here the CDR3 DNA is all that survives: 36 bases in frame from base 1. CDR1 is given as SGHTA and CDR2 as FQGNSA, both from the germline V gene. V was cut back by 3 bases and J by 1 base, leaving a gap of 3 bases between them.

The V gene is TRBV7-2 and the J gene is TRBJ1-1; no confident D gene assignment can be made. The clonotype was recovered from an adult who received the AZD1222 COVID-19 vaccine. This specimen consisted of peripheral blood, obtained 28 days after the second AZD1222 dose. The DNA sequence reads TGTGCCAGCAGCTTTCGGAACACTGAAGCTTTCTTT. Translated, this gives CASSFRNTEAFF.